This TCR beta chain originates from a study of neurological immune-mediated disorders. This clonotype was detected many times. Trimming removed 3 bases from V and 4 bases from J, with 8 bases in between. This CDR3 has 13 amino acids. Germline CDR1 is SGHRS and CDR2 is YFSETQ. This sample's time point: technical triplicate 3. TCRdb re-derived calls from the 5' RACE reads in MiXCR, one entry per CDR3 protein. The data show 25,000 to 35,000 distinct CDR3 sequences, with 16% seen just once and roughly 4.5% held by the top ten. The source of this sequence is a female donor with HTLV-1-associated myelopathy (HAM/TSP). Source material: CD4+ T cells from blood. The V gene is TRBV5-1, the J gene TRBJ2-1, with D maybe TRBD1 (6 bases). The CDR3 region has the DNA TGCGCCAGCAGCTCCGGACAGTACAATGAGCAGTTCTTC. It translates to CASSSGQYNEQFF.